The source of this TCR beta chain is a study of T cell clonality in common variable immunodeficiency. Study-wide results and caveats: Reportedly, TCR beta sequences from common variable immunodeficiency showed fewer deletions and N-nucleotide insertions. Links between repertoire features and CVID complications were heterogeneity-limited. Authors noted CVID clonality's cause needs subpopulation repertoire sequencing.

Sequencing input was equivalent genomic DNA from CVID and controls. Repertoires were generated with immunoSEQ multiplex PCR, while TCRdb's copy carries only in-frame clones and drops some. Altogether some 28,000 clones were found in the sample, and no singletons occur. There are many counts of this clone. Its matching antigen is unknown. The CDR3 end lies 3 residues beyond the end of the read and is filled in from the germline J gene. Between the trimmed V and J ends, which lost 6 bases and 3 bases, there was a span of 21 bases. Germline V gives CDR1 KGHSH, CDR2 LQKENI. The CDR3 consists of 17 residues.

Input material: peripheral blood mononuclear cells. This clonotype was sampled from a person aged 18-70 years in good health. The chain couples TRBV18 to TRBJ1-3, with D tentatively TRBD1 (6 bases). CDR3 bases read: TGTGCCAGCTCCCACGCGGAAGCAGGGGTCCGTGGAAACACC. The encoded protein is CASSHAEAGVRGNT. From start to end, the CDR3 is CASSHAEAGVRGNTIYF.